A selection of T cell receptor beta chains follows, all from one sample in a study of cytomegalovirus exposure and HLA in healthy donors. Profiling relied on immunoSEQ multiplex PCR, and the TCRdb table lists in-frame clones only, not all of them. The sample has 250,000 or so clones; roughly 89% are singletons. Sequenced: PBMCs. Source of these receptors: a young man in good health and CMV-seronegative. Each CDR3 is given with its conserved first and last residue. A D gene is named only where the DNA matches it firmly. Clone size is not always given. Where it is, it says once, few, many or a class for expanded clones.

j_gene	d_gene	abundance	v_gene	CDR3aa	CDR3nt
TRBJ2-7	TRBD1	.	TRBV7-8	CASSRTGGASYEQYF	TGTGCCAGCAGCCGGACAGGGGGCGCATCCTACGAGCAGTACTTC
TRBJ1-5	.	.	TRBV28	CASTLGGIVQPQHF	TGTGCCAGCACGTTGGGGGGGATTGTTCAGCCCCAGCATTTT
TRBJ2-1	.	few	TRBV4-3	CASSQDIGQGFEQFF	TGCGCCAGCAGCCAAGATATCGGGCAGGGCTTTGAGCAGTTCTTC
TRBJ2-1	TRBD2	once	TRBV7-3	CASSQVSGGNYEQFF	TGTGCCAGCAGCCAAGTTTCGGGAGGGAACTATGAGCAGTTCTTC
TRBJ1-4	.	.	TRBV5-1	CASSLLRSEKLFF	TGCGCCAGCAGCTTGTTGAGATCTGAAAAACTGTTTTTT
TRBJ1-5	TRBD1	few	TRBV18	CASSPQGARDQPQHF	TGTGCCAGCTCACCACAGGGGGCGCGGGATCAGCCCCAGCATTTT
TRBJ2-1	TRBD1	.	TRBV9	CASSLTGTGYNEQFF	TGTGCCAGCAGCCTTACCGGGACAGGGTACAATGAGCAGTTCTTC
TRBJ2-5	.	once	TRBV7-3	CASSPGYQETQYF	TGTGCCAGCAGCCCGGGGTACCAAGAGACCCAGTACTTC
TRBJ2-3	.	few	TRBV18	CASSPPSTDTQYF	TGTGCCAGCTCACCCCCTAGCACAGATACGCAGTATTTT
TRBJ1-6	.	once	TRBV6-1	CASTKEGNSPLHF	TGTGCCAGCACCAAGGAGGGGAATTCACCCCTCCACTTT
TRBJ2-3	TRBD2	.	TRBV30	CAWSGLSGSTDTQYF	TGTGCCTGGAGTGGCCTTAGCGGGAGCACAGATACGCAGTATTTT
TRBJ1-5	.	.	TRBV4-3	CASSQGGQANQPQHF	TGCGCCAGCAGCCAAGGGGGGCAGGCCAATCAGCCCCAGCATTTT
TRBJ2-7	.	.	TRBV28	CASSLQGLTYEQYF	TGTGCCAGCAGTTTGCAGGGACTCACCTACGAGCAGTACTTC
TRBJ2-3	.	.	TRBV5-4	CASPLRTDTQYF	TGTGCCAGCCCCCTCCGGACAGATACGCAGTATTTT
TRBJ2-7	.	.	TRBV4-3	CASSQDKGRSSYEQYF	TGCGCCAGCAGCCAAGATAAGGGGCGAAGCTCCTACGAGCAGTACTTC
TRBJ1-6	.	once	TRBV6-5	CASSYSGAYNSPLHF	TGTGCCAGCAGTTACTCTGGAGCCTATAATTCACCCCTCCACTTT
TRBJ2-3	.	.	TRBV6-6	CASSPTESTDTQYF	TGTGCCAGCAGTCCCACGGAGAGCACAGATACGCAGTATTTT
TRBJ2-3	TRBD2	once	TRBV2	CASSRTSGTDTQYF	TGTGCCAGCAGCCGGACTAGCGGGACAGATACGCAGTATTTT
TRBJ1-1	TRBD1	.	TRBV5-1	CASSLARQGNLNTEAFF	TGCGCCAGCAGCTTGGCGAGACAGGGTAATCTGAACACTGAAGCTTTCTTT
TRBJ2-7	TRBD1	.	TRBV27	CASSLGTDYEQYF	TGTGCCAGCAGTCTCGGGACAGACTACGAGCAGTACTTC
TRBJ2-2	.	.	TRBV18	CASSPPSGGAPGELFF	TGTGCCAGCTCACCACCATCTGGGGGCGCGCCCGGGGAGCTGTTTTTT
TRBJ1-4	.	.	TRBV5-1	CASSSGAPGEKLFF	TGCGCCAGCAGCTCAGGGGCCCCGGGGGAAAAACTGTTTTTT
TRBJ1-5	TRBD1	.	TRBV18	CASSPTTGGDQPQHF	TGTGCCAGCTCACCCACTACAGGGGGCGATCAGCCCCAGCATTTT
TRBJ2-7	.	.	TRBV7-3	CASSTSGGIKYF	TGTGCCAGCAGCACCTCGGGCGGGATTAAGTACTTC
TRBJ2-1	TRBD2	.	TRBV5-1	CASSEQTSGSYNEQFF	TGCGCCAGCAGCGAACAAACTAGCGGGAGTTACAATGAGCAGTTCTTC
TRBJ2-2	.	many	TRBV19	CASSLDNSYTGELFF	TGTGCCAGTAGTCTAGATAACTCGTACACCGGGGAGCTGTTTTTT
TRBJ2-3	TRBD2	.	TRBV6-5	CASMVALAGGHTQYF	TGTGCCAGCATGGTCGCTCTAGCGGGGGGGCATACGCAGTATTTT
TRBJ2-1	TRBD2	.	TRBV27	CASTPLLTSGVSNEQFF	TGTGCCAGCACCCCTCTCCTGACTAGCGGGGTCAGCAATGAGCAGTTCTTC
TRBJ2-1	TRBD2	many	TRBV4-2	CASSQGIAGSYNEQFF	TGTGCCAGCAGCCAAGGGATAGCGGGCTCCTACAATGAGCAGTTCTTC
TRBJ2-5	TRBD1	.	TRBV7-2	CASSLNRGGVETQYF	TGTGCCAGCAGCTTAAACAGGGGTGGGGTGGAGACCCAGTACTTC
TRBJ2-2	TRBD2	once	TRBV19	CASSPQGLAGRRDTGELFF	TGTGCCAGTAGTCCACAGGGACTAGCGGGGAGACGGGACACCGGGGAGCTGTTTTTT
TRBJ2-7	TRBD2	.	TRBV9	CASSIAGGYEQYF	TGTGCCAGCAGCATAGCGGGGGGCTACGAGCAGTACTTC
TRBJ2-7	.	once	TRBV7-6	CASSRTRSYEQYF	TGTGCCAGCAGCCGTACTAGGTCCTACGAGCAGTACTTC
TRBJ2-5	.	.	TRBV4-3	CASSQDLRGLFWETQYF	TGCGCCAGCAGCCAAGATTTAAGGGGTCTCTTCTGGGAGACCCAGTACTTC
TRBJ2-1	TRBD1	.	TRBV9	CASSKGEGGFSYNEQFF	TGTGCCAGCAGCAAGGGGGAAGGGGGCTTCTCCTACAATGAGCAGTTCTTC
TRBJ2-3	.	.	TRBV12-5	CASAPVNAADTQYF	TGTGCTAGTGCTCCGGTTAACGCGGCAGATACGCAGTATTTT
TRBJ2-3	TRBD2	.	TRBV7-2	CASRSLAGSSDTQYF	TGTGCCAGCAGGTCGTTAGCGGGATCTTCAGATACGCAGTATTTT
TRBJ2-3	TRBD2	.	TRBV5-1	CASSPNILAGGPGDTQYF	TGCGCCAGCAGCCCTAACATACTAGCGGGAGGGCCCGGGGATACGCAGTATTTT
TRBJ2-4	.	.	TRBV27	CASRPATWNIQYF	TGTGCCAGCAGACCTGCAACATGGAACATTCAGTACTTC
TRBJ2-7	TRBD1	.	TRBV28	CASSPLGMTGASYEQYF	TGTGCCAGCAGCCCTTTGGGCATGACAGGGGCGAGCTACGAGCAGTACTTC